This TCR beta chain was profiled in a study of tumor-infiltrating lymphocytes in primary liver carcinoma. Study results and limitations: Tumors carried a top-250-clone fraction significantly exceeding that of blood (p = 0.039).

Germline values: CDR1 SGHNT, CDR2 YENEEA. The CDR3 is 13 residues long. Points on this clonotype: The antigen is unknown. One end of the junction varies from germline; a read error may be responsible.

From unsorted bulk tissue weighing roughly 19-34 mg, DNA and RNA were co-extracted. Resecting the tumor surgically was how the patients' primary liver carcinoma was treated. Treatment-naive at the time, the patients had chronic HBV infection. Starting material of 450 to 500 ng total RNA yielded TCR beta cDNA via a constant-region primer. Slightly modified ARM-PCR with three nested multiplex PCR rounds yielded TCR beta libraries. TRBV1-TRBV30 forward primers and a C-beta reverse primer were used in the first two PCR rounds, which each ran for 10 cycles. TCRdb reanalysed the multiplex PCR reads using MiXCR and keeps one entry per CDR3 protein. In the table there are approximately 120,000 distinct CDR3 sequences, 64% of which are singletons.

The material sequenced was liver tumor tissue from sampling region 3. As for subset: tumor region T3, left-lateral pole. The V and J genes are TRBV11-3 and TRBJ2-1; D not resolved. The sequence came from a woman aged 60-75 years with primary liver carcinoma and hepatitis B virus infection. CDR3 coding DNA: TGTGCCAACAGCTTCCTTCCACACAATGAGCAGTTCTTC. Translation gives CANSFLPHNEQFF.